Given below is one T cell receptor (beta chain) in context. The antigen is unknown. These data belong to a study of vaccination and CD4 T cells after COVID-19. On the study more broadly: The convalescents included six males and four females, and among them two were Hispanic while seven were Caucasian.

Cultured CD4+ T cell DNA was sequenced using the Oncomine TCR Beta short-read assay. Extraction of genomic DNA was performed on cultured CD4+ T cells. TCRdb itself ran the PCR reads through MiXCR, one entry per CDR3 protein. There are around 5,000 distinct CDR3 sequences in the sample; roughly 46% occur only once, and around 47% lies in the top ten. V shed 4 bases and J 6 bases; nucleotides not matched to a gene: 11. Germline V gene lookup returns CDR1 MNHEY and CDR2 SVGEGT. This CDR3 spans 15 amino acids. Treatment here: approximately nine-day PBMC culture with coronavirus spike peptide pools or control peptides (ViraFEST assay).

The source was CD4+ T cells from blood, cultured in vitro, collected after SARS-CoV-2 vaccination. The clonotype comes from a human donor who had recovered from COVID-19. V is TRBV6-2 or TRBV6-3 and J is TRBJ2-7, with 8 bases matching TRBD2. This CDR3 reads CASSFPGLVSFEQYF. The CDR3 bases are TGTGCCAGCAGTTTTCCGGGACTAGTAAGTTTCGAGCAGTACTTC.